This T cell receptor (beta chain) originates from a study of metastatic and nonmetastatic thyroid tumors. About the study: Patients with malignant and benign thyroid disease provided blood and tumor or nodule tissue, whose repertoires were compared.

This CDR3 has 16 amino acids. With 0 bases removed from V and 7 bases from J, the gap between germline ends came to 19 bases. Germline V gives CDR1 SGHAT, CDR2 FQDESV (reference sequence). Many counts were recorded for this clone. Treatment of any kind had been given to no patient before thyroid surgery. TCRdb re-called clones via MiXCR from the PCR reads. The sample has 22,000 or so clones, less than 20% seen once. Sequencing was performed on blood. The TCR comes from a female donor with papillary thyroid cancer or a benign thyroid nodule (not recorded which). Some clones in this sample may be carry-over from other donors' samples. This chain uses TRBV11-1 with TRBJ2-7, with a weak D call TRBD1 (6 bases). DNA for the CDR3: TGTGCCAGCAGCTTAGCGCGGTGGCCAGGGCAGGGGGAGCAGTACTTC. Translated, it gives CASSLARWPGQGEQYF.